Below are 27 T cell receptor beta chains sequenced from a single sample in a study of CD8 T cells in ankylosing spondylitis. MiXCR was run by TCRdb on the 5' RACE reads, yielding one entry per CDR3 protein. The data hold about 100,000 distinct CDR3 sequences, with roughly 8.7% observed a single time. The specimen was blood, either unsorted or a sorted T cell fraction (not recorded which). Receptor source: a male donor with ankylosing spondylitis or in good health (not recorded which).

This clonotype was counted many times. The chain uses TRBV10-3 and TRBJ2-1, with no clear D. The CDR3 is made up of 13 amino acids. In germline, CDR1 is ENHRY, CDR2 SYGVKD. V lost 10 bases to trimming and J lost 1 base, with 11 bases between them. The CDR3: CASASLSYNEQFF. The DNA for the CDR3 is TGTGCCAGCGCGTCATTATCCTACAATGAGCAGTTCTTC.

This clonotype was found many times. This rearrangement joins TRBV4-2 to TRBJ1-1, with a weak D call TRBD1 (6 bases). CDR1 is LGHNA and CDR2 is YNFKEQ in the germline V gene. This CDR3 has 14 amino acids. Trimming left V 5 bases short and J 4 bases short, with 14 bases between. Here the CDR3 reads CASSSQGVGTEAFF. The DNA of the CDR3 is TGTGCCAGCAGCTCACAGGGAGTTGGCACTGAAGCTTTCTTT.

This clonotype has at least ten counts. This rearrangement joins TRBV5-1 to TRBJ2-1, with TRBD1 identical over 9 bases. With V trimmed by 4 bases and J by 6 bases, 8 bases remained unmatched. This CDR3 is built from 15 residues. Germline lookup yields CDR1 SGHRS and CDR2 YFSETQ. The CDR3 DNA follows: TGCGCCAGCAGCCCCCGACAGGGGGGGGGCAATGAGCAGTTCTTC. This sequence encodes CASSPRQGGGNEQFF.

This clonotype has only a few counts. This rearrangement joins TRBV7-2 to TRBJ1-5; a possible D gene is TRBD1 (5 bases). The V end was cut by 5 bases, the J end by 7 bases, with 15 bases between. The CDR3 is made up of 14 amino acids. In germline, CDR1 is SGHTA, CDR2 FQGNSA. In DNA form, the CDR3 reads TGTGCCAGCAGCCTCCTGGGGGGAAACCAGCCCCAGCATTTT. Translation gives CASSLLGGNQPQHF.

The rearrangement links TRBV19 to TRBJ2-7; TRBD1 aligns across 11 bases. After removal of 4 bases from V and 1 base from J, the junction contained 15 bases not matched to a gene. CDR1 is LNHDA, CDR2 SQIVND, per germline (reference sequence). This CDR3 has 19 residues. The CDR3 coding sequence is TGTGCCAGTAGTAGCCACCCGGGACAGGGGGTTCTCGAGTCCTACGAGCAGTACTTC. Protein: CASSSHPGQGVLESYEQYF.

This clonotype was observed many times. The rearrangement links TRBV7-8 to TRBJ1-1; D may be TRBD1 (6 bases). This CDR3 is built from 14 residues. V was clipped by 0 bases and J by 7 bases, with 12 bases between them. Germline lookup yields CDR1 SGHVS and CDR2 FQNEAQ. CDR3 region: CASSLARGRSEAFF. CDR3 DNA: TGTGCCAGCAGCTTAGCGCGGGGGCGAAGTGAAGCTTTCTTT.

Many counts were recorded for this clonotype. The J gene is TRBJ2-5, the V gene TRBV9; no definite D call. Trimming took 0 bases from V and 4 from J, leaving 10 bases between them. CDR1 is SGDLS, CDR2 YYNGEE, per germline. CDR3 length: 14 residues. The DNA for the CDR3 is TGTGCCAGCAGCGTAGCTATCAAGACAGAGACCCAGTACTTC. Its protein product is CASSVAIKTETQYF.

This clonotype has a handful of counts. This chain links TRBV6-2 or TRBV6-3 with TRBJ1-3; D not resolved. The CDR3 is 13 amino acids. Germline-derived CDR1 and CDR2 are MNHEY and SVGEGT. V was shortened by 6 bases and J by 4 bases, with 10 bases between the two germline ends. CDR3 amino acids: CASSYWRGNTIYF. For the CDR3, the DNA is TGTGCCAGCAGCTATTGGAGAGGAAACACCATATATTTT.

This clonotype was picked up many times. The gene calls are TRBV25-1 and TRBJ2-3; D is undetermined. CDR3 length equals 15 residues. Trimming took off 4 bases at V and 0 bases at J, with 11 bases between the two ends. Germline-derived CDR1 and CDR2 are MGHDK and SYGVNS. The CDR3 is CASSGTDYSTDTQYF. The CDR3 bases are TGTGCCAGCAGTGGGACGGATTATAGCACAGATACGCAGTATTTT. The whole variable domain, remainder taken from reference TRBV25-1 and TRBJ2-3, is EADIYQTPRYLVIGTGKKITLECSQTMGHDKMYWYQQDPGMELHLIHYSYGVNSTEKGDLSSESTVSRIRTEHFPLTLESARPSHTSQYLCASSGTDYSTDTQYFGPGTRLTVL.

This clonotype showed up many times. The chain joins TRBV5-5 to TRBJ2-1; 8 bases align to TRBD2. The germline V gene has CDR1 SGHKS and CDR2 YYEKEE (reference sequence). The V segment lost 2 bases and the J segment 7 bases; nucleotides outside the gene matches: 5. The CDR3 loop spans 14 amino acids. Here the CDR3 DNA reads TGTGCCAGCAGCTTAGGACTAGCTGGGAATGAGCAGTTCTTC. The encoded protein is CASSLGLAGNEQFF.

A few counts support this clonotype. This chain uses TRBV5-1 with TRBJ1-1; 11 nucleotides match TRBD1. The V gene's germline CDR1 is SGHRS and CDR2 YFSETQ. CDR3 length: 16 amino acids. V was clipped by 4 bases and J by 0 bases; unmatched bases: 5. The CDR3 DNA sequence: TGCGCCAGCAGCCCCTGGACAGGGGGCCTGAACACTGAAGCTTTCTTT. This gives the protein CASSPWTGGLNTEAFF. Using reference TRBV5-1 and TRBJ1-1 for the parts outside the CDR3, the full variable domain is KAGVTQTPRYLIKTRGQQVTLSCSPISGHRSVSWYQQTPGQGLQFLFEYFSETQRNKGNFPGRFSGRQFSNSRSEMNVSTLELGDSALYLCASSPWTGGLNTEAFFGQGTRLTVV.

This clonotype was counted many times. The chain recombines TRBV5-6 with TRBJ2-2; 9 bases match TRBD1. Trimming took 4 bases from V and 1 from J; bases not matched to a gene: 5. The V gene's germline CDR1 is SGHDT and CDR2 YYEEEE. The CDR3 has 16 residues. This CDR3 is CASSTPGQGNTGELFF. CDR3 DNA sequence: TGTGCCAGCAGCACTCCGGGACAGGGGAACACCGGGGAGCTGTTTTTT.

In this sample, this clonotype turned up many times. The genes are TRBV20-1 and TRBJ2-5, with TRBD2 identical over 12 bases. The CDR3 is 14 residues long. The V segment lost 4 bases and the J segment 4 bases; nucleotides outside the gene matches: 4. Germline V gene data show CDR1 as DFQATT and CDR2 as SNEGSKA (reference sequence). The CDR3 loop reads CSATSGRVRETQYF. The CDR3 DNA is TGCAGTGCTACTAGCGGGAGGGTGCGAGAGACCCAGTACTTC.

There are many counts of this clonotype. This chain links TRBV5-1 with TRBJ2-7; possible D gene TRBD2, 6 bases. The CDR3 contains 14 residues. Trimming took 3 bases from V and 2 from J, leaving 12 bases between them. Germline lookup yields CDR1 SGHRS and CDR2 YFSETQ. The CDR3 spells CASSSIADTYEQYF. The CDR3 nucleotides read TGCGCCAGCAGCTCCATAGCGGACACCTACGAGCAGTACTTC.

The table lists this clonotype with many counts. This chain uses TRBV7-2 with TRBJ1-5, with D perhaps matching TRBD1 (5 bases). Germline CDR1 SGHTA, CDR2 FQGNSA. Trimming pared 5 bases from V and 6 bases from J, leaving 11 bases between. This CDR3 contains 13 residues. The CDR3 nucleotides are TGTGCCAGCAGCGTACGTCAGGGTCAGCCCCAGCATTTT. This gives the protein CASSVRQGQPQHF.

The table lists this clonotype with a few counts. The DNA of the CDR3 is TGTGCCAGCAGTGAAAGGAACACTGAAGCTTTCTTT. This encodes CASSERNTEAFF. V usage is TRBV2 and J usage is TRBJ1-1; D remains unclear. Trimming took off 2 bases at V and 1 base at J, with 2 bases between the two ends. From germline, CDR1 is SNHLY and CDR2 FYNNEI. The CDR3 length is 12 residues.

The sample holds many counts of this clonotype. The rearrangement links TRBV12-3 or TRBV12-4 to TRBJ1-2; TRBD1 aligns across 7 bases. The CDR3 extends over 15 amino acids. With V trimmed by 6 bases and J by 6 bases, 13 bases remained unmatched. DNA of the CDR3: TGTGCCAGCAGCCGCGTCCCAGGGGGAGTAGATGGCTACACCTTC. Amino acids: CASSRVPGGVDGYTF.

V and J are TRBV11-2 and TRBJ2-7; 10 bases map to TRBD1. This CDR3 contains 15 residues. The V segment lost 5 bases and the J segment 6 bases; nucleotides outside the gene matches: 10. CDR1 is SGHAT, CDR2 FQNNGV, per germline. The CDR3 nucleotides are TGTGCCAGCAGCCCCACGGGACAGGGGTTTCTCGAGCAGTACTTC. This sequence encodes CASSPTGQGFLEQYF.

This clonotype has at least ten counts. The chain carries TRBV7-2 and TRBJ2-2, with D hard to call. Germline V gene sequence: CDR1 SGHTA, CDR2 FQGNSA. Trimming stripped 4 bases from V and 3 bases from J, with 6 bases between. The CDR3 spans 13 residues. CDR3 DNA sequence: TGTGCCAGCAGCTCTACCTACACCGGGGAGCTGTTTTTT. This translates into CASSSTYTGELFF. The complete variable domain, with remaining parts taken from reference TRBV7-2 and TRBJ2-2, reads GAGVSQSPSNKVTEKGKDVELRCDPISGHTALYWYRQSLGQGLEFLIYFQGNSAPDKSGLPSDRFSAERTGGSVSTLTIQRTQQEDSAVYLCASSSTYTGELFFGEGSRLTVL.

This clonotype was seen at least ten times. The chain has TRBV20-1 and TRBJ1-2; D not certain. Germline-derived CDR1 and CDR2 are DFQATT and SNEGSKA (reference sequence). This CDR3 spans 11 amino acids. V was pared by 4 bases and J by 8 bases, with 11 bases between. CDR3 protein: CSATDLSGYTF. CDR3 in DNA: TGCAGTGCTACAGACCTGTCCGGCTACACCTTC.

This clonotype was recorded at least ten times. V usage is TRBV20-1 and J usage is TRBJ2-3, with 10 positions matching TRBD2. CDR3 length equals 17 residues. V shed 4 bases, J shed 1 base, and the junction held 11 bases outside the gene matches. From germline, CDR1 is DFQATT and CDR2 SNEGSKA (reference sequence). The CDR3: CSAKSSGSLGGTDTQYF. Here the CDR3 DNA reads TGCAGTGCTAAATCTAGCGGGAGCCTCGGAGGCACAGATACGCAGTATTTT.

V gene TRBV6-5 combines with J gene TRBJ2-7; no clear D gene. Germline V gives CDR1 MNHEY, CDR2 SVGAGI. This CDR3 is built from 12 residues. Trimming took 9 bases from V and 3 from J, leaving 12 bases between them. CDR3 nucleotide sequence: TGTGCCAGTCGTGGAACCAACTACGAGCAGTACTTC. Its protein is CASRGTNYEQYF.

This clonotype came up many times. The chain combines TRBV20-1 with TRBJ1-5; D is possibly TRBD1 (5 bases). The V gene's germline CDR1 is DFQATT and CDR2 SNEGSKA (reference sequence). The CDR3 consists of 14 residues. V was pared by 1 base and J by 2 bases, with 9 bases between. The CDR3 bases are TGCAGTGCTAGAGGACAGCGGGGCAATCAGCCCCAGCATTTT. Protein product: CSARGQRGNQPQHF.

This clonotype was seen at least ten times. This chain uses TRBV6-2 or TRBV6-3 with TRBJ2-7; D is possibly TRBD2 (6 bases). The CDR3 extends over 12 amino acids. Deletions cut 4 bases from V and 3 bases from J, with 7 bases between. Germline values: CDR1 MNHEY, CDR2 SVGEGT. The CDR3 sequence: CASSSDYYEQYF. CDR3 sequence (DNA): TGTGCCAGCAGTTCGGACTACTACGAGCAGTACTTC.

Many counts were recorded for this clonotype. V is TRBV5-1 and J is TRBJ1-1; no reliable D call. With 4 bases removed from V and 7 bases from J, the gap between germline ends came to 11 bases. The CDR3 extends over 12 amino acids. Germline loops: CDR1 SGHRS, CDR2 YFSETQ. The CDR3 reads CASSPAAGEAFF. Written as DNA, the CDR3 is TGCGCCAGCAGCCCGGCGGCGGGTGAAGCTTTCTTT.

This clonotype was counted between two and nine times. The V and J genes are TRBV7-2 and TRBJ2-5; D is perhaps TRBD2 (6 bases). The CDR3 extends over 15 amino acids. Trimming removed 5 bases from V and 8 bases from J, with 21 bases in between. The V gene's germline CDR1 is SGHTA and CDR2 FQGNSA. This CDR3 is CASSPTQGLPSTQYF. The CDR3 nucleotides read TGTGCCAGCAGCCCTACCCAAGGACTACCTTCAACCCAGTACTTC.

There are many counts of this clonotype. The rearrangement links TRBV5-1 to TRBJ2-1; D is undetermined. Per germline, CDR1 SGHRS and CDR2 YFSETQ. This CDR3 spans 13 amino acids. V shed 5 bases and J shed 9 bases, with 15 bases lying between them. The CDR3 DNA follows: TGCGCCAGCAGACGAACTCCCCCCGGTGAGCAGTTCTTC. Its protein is CASRRTPPGEQFF.